These 4 T cell receptor beta chains were sequenced from one sample in a study of CD8 T cells in ankylosing spondylitis. TCRdb reprocessed the 5' RACE reads with MiXCR, giving one entry per CDR3 protein. The data hold around 300,000 distinct CDR3 sequences, with about 15% observed a single time. The sample comprised blood, either unsorted or a sorted T cell fraction (not recorded which). The receptors here all came from a male donor with ankylosing spondylitis or in good health (not recorded which).

This clonotype was detected only a few times. The genes are TRBV20-1 and TRBJ1-5, with D unresolved. Trimming took 6 bases from V and 0 from J, leaving 12 bases between them. CDR1 is DFQATT, CDR2 SNEGSKA, per germline (reference sequence). CDR3 length: 14 residues. Written as DNA, the CDR3 is TGCAGTGCCGCTAGCGGGAGTAGCAATCAGCCCCAGCATTTT. Protein product: CSAASGSSNQPQHF.

This chain joins TRBV4-2 and TRBJ2-3, with 7 bases identical to TRBD2. The V gene end was trimmed by 0 bases and the J gene end by 6 bases; junction bases not matched to a gene: 15. The germline V gene has CDR1 LGHNA and CDR2 YNFKEQ. The CDR3 loop spans 18 amino acids. Here the CDR3 DNA reads TGTGCCAGCAGCCAAGATGCCCGAGCGGGCGGGAGAAGGGATACGCAGTATTTT. It is translated as CASSQDARAGGRRDTQYF.

This clonotype was counted a few times. V and J are TRBV3-1 and TRBJ2-1; TRBD2 matches at 14 bases. The germline CDR1 and CDR2 sequences are LGHDT and YNNKEL (reference sequence). After removal of 4 bases from V and 8 bases from J, the junction contained 13 bases not matched to a gene. The CDR3 length is 18 residues. CDR3 sequence reads: CASSLIRGTSGGIDEQFF. CDR3 nucleotides: TGTGCCAGCAGCCTGATTCGGGGGACTAGCGGGGGAATAGATGAGCAGTTCTTC.

This chain connects TRBV19 to TRBJ2-7; no reliable D call. The V end lost 1 base, the J end lost 1 base, and 8 bases lay between the germline ends. From germline, CDR1 is LNHDA and CDR2 SQIVND (reference sequence). The CDR3 has 14 amino acids. CDR3 protein: CASSIVSGSYEQYF. In nucleotides, the CDR3 is TGTGCCAGTAGTATAGTGTCAGGTTCCTACGAGCAGTACTTC.